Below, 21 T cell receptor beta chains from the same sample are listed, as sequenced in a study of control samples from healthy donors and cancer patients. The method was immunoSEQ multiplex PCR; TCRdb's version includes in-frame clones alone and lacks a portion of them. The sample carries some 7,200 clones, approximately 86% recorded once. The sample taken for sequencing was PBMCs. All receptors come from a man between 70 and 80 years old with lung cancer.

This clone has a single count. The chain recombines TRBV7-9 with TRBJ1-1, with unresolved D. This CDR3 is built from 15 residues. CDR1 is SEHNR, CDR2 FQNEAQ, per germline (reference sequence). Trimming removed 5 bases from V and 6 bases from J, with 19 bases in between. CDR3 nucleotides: TGTGCCAGCAGCCCCCTTGGGGTACAATGGGCTGAAGCTTTCTTT. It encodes CASSPLGVQWAEAFF.

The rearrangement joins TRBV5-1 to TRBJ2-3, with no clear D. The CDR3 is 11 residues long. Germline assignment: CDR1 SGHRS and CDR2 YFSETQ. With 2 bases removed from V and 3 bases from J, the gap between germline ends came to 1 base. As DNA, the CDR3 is TGCGCCAGCAGCTTTACAGATACGCAGTATTTT. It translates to CASSFTDTQYF.

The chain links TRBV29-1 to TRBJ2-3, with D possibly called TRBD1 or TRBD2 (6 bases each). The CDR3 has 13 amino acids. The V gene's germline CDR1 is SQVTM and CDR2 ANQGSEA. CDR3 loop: CSALRGAGDTQYF. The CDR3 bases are TGCAGTGCCCTCAGGGGAGCGGGAGATACGCAGTATTTT.

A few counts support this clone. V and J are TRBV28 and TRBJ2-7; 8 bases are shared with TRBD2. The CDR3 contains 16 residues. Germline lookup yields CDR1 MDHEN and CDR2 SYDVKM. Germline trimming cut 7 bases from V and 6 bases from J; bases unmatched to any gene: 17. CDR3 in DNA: TGTGCCAGCATCCCCGGGGGCACGGGAGGGCCCATCGAGCAGTACTTC. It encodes CASIPGGTGGPIEQYF. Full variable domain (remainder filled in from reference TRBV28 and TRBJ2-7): DVKVTQSSRYLVKRTGEKVFLECVQDMDHENMFWYRQDPGLGLRLIYFSYDVKMKEKGDIPEGYSVSREKKERFSLILESASTNQTSMYLCASIPGGTGGPIEQYFGPGTRLTVT.

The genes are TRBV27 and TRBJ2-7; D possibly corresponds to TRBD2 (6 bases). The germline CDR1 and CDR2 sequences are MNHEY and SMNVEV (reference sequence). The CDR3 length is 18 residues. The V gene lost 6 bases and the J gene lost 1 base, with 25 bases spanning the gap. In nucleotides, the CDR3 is TGTGCCAGCAGCCCCGGCTCGGGACTCGGAGGATTTTCCTACGAGCAGTACTTC. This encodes CASSPGSGLGGFSYEQYF.

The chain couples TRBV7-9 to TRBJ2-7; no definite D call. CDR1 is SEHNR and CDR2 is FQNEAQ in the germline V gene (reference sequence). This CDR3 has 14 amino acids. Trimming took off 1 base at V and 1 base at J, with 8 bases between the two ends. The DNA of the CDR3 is TGTGCCAGCAGCTTAGATCCTAGTTCCTACGAGCAGTACTTC. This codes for CASSLDPSSYEQYF.

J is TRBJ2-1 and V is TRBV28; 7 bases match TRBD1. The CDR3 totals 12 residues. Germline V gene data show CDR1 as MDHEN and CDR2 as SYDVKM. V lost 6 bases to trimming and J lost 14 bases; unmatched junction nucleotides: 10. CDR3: CASRLLTGAEFF. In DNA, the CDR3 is TGTGCCAGCAGACTCCTTACAGGGGCTGAGTTCTTC.

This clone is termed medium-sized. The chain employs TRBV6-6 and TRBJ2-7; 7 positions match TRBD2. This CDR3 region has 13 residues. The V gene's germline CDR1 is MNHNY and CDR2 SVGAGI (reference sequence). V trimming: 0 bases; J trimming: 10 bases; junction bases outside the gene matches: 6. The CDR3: CASSYSLADLQYF. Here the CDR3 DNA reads TGTGCCAGCAGTTACTCGCTAGCGGACTTACAGTACTTC.

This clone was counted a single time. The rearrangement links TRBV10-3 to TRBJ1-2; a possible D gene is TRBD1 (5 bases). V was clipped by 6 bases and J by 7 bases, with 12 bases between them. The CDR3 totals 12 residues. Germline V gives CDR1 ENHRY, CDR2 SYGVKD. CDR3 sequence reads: CAISREVAGYTF. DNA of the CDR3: TGTGCCATCAGCAGGGAAGTAGCTGGCTACACCTTC.

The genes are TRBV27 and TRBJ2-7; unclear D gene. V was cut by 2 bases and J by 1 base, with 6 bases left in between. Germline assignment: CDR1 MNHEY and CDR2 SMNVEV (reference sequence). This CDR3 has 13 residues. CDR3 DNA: TGTGCCAGCAGTTTAAGAGGATCCTACGAGCAGTACTTC. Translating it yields CASSLRGSYEQYF.

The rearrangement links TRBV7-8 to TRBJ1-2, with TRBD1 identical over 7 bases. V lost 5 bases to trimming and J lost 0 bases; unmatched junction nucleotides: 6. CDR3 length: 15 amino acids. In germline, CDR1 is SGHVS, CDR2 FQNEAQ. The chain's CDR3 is CASSPIDRANYGYTF. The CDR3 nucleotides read TGTGCCAGCAGCCCTATAGACAGGGCTAACTATGGCTACACCTTC.

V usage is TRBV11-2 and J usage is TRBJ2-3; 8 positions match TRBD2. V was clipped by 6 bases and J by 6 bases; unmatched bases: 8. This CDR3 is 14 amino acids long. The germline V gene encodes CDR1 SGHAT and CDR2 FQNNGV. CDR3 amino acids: CASRVAGRKDTQYF. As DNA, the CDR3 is TGTGCCAGCAGGGTAGCGGGACGGAAGGATACGCAGTATTTT.

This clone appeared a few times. CDR3 nucleotide sequence: TGTGCCAGCAGCCTCCTAATACAGGGAACCTCTGGAAACACCATATATTTT. This codes for CASSLLIQGTSGNTIYF. This sequence joins TRBV28 and TRBJ1-3, with TRBD1 as a possible D gene (6 bases). The V and J ends lost 6 bases and 0 bases respectively, with 18 bases between them. This CDR3 spans 17 amino acids. The germline V gene encodes CDR1 MDHEN and CDR2 SYDVKM.

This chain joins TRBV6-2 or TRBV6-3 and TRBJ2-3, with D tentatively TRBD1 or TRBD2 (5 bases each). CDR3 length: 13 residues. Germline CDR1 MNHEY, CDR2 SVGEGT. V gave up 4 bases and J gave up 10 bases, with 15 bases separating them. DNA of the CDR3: TGTGCCAGCAGTTCCTCAGGGAGCCGGGCGCAGTATTTT. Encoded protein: CASSSSGSRAQYF.

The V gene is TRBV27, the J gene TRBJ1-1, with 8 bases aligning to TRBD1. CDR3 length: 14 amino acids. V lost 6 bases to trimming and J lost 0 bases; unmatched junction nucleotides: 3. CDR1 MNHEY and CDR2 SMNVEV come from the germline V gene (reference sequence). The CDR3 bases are TGTGCCAGCAGAGACAGGGGCCTGAACACTGAAGCTTTCTTT. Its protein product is CASRDRGLNTEAFF.

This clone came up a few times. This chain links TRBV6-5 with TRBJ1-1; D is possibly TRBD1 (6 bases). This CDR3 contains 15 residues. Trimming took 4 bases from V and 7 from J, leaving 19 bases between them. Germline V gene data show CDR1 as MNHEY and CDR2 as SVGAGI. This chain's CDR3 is CASSFRRDTRSEAFF. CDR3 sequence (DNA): TGTGCCAGCAGTTTCCGCCGGGACACACGCAGTGAAGCTTTCTTT.

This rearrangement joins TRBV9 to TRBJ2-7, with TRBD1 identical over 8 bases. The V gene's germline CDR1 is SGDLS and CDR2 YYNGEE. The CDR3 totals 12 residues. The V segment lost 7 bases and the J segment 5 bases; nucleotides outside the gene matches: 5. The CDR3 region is CASGRTGNEQYF. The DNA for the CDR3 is TGTGCCAGCGGACGGACAGGGAACGAGCAGTACTTC.

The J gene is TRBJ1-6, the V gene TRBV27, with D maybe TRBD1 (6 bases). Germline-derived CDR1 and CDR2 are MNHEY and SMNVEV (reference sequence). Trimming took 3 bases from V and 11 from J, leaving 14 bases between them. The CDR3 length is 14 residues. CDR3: CASSFMQGRTPLHF. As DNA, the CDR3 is TGTGCCAGCAGTTTTATGCAGGGGAGGACACCCCTCCACTTT.

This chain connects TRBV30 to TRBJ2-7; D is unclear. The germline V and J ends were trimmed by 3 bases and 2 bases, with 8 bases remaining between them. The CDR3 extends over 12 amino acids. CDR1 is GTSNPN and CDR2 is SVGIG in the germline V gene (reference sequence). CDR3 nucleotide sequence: TGTGCCTGGAGCGCCACAACCTACGAGCAGTACTTC. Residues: CAWSATTYEQYF.

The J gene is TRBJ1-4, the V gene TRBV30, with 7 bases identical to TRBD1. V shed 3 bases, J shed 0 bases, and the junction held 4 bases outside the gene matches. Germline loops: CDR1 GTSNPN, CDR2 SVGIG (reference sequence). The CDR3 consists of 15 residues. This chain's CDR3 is CAWSRQGTTNEKLFF. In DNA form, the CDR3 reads TGTGCCTGGAGCCGACAGGGAACAACTAATGAAAAACTGTTTTTT.

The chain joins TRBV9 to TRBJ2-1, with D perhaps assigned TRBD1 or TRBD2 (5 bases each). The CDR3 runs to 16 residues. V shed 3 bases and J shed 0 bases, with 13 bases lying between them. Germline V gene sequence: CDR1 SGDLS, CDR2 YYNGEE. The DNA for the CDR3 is TGTGCCAGCAGCGGGGGGTTGGGCCTCTCCTACAATGAGCAGTTCTTC. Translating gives CASSGGLGLSYNEQFF.